This T cell receptor (beta chain) stems from a study of T cells in localized non-small cell lung cancer. Study results and limitations: Uninvolved adjacent lung had more T cell clonality than any other tissue, topping tumor.

A remark on this clone: Its antigen remains unknown.

TCRdb's copy holds only in-frame clones and misses some; the assay was immunoSEQ multiplex PCR. The data contain about 22,000 clones, 88% of them singletons. CDR3 length equals 12 residues. Trimming took 0 bases from V and 8 from J, leaving 5 bases between them. CDR1 ENHRY and CDR2 SYGVKD come from the germline V gene. Sequencing was performed on PBMCs, taken before any cancer treatment. The V gene is TRBV10-3, the J gene TRBJ2-1; no definite D call. The sequence came from a man aged 40-75 years with stage II squamous cell lung carcinoma. The CDR3 loop is CAISESSDEQFF. CDR3 coding DNA: TGTGCCATCAGTGAGTCATCGGATGAGCAGTTCTTC.